A selection of T cell receptor beta chains follows, all from one sample in a study of spatial heterogeneity in lung cancer. TCRdb redid the calling of the 5' RACE reads with MiXCR, one entry per CDR3 protein. In the table there are about 23,000 distinct CDR3 sequences, 5% to 7.5% of which are singletons. The sample here was lung tumor tissue, taken at surgery. Every receptor here comes from a male donor with early-stage non-small cell lung cancer. Both conserved end residues are part of each CDR3. The D gene is left open where the match is weak. The listing skips clone size in some rows; elsewhere it reads once, few, many or a size class.

V	D	J	size	DNA	CDR3
TRBV6-2/TRBV6-3	NA	TRBJ2-7	NA	TGTGCCAGCAGCCGGACAGAGGCCTACGAGCAGTACTTC	CASSRTEAYEQYF
TRBV29-1	NA	TRBJ2-2	many	TGCAGCGTGGACGGCCCCGGCGGCACCGGGGAGCTGTTTTTT	CSVDGPGGTGELFF
TRBV6-2/TRBV6-3	NA	TRBJ1-5	many	TGTGCCAGCAGCACCAGACAGGCCTCAGGGAAGCCCCAGCATTTT	CASSTRQASGKPQHF
TRBV18	NA	TRBJ2-5	many	TGTGCCAGCTCACCTCTCCAGTACCAAGAGACCCAGTACTTC	CASSPLQYQETQYF
TRBV5-1	NA	TRBJ2-1	many	TGCGCCAGCAGCCCGCAGGGCGATGAGCAGTTCTTC	CASSPQGDEQFF
TRBV10-3	NA	TRBJ1-1	many	TGTGCCATCAAGGGACTCGGTGGGACTGAAGCTTTCTTT	CAIKGLGGTEAFF
TRBV7-9	TRBD1	TRBJ2-1	many	TGTGCCAGCAGCGTGGGACAGGGTAGAAACAATGAGCAGTTCTTC	CASSVGQGRNNEQFF
TRBV7-2	TRBD1	TRBJ1-4	NA	TGTGCCAGCAGCGGGCGGGACAGTGAAAAACTGTTTTTT	CASSGRDSEKLFF
TRBV11-1	NA	TRBJ2-3	many	TGTGCCAGCAGCTTAGCGGGAGATCGGACAGATACGCAGTATTTT	CASSLAGDRTDTQYF
TRBV20-1	NA	TRBJ1-5	NA	TGCAGTGCTAGGTGGGGGACGAGTAGCAATCAGCCCCAGCATTTT	CSARWGTSSNQPQHF
TRBV28	NA	TRBJ1-5	many	TGTGCCAGCACCAAGTGGGACGGAGTAAATCAGCCCCAGCATTTT	CASTKWDGVNQPQHF
TRBV20-1	TRBD1	TRBJ1-5	many	TGCAGTGCTAGGGGACAGGGATGGAGCAATCAGCCCCAGCATTTT	CSARGQGWSNQPQHF
TRBV28	TRBD1	TRBJ2-3	many	TGTGCCAGCAAACTGGACAGGGGGATTACAGATACGCAGTATTTT	CASKLDRGITDTQYF
TRBV5-5	TRBD1	TRBJ2-7	many	TGTGCCAGCAGCCATCCACACGGGACAGGGAACTACGAGCAGTACTTC	CASSHPHGTGNYEQYF
TRBV11-1	TRBD1	TRBJ1-2	many	TGTGCCAGCAGCTTTCGACAGGGGCGCTATGGCTACACCTTC	CASSFRQGRYGYTF
TRBV3-1	TRBD1	TRBJ1-6	many	TGTGCCAGCAGCCCCTACAGGGGGCTGTCACCCCTCCACTTT	CASSPYRGLSPLHF
TRBV24-1	NA	TRBJ2-1	many	TGTGCCACCAGTGATTTCGGAGGGGGGCGGTTAGACAATGAGCAGTTCTTC	CATSDFGGGRLDNEQFF
TRBV6-1	TRBD1	TRBJ2-1	few	TGTGCCAGCAGTGCCTCTTTGTTACAGGGGGGCAATGAGCAGTTCTTC	CASSASLLQGGNEQFF
TRBV19	TRBD1	TRBJ1-5	many	TGTGCCAGTAAAGACAGGGGCAATCAGCCCCAGCATTTT	CASKDRGNQPQHF
TRBV20-1	TRBD2	TRBJ2-7	many	TGCAGTGCTCCGGGACTAGCGGGAGGGAAAGAGCAGTACTTC	CSAPGLAGGKEQYF
TRBV28	NA	TRBJ2-2	many	TGTGCCAGCAGTTTATACGTAGCGAACACCGGGGAGCTGTTTTTT	CASSLYVANTGELFF
TRBV28	TRBD2	TRBJ2-1	many	TGTGCCAGCAGCGTGAGCGGGACCTACAATGAGCAGTTCTTC	CASSVSGTYNEQFF